This T cell receptor beta chain was retrieved from a study of T cell changes during pregnancy in multiple sclerosis. Germline values: CDR1 MNHNY, CDR2 SVGAGI (reference sequence). V was clipped by 4 bases and J by 6 bases, with 13 bases between them. This CDR3 spans 14 amino acids. Profiling relied on immunoSEQ multiplex PCR, and the TCRdb table lists in-frame clones only, not all of them. Here the sample spans roughly 49,000 clones, over 90% being singletons. Source: CD8+ T cells from peripheral blood mononuclear cells, taken in the first trimester of pregnancy. The chain recombines TRBV6-6 with TRBJ2-1; perhaps TRBD1 as D (5 bases). This TCR came from a female donor with multiple sclerosis, enrolled in a pregnancy study. This CDR3 is CASSSTTVVNEQFF. DNA for the CDR3: TGTGCCAGCAGTTCTACGACAGTAGTCAATGAGCAGTTCTTC.